The 19 T cell receptor beta chains presented below share a single source sample, sequenced in a study of blood T cell repertoires in COVID-19. TCRdb keeps only in-frame clones here, not all; method: immunoSEQ multiplex PCR. Among about 210,000 clones listed, approximately 82% were seen once. The source material was peripheral blood. These receptor sequences come from a man aged 40-55 years who had recovered from COVID-19.

As concerns this clone: Other DNA variants within this sample encode the same CDR3. The V and J genes are TRBV6-6 and TRBJ2-7; tentative D call: TRBD2 (6 bases). This CDR3 comprises 15 residues. The germline CDR1 and CDR2 sequences are MNHNY and SVGAGI (reference sequence). V dropped 5 bases and J dropped 0 bases, with 14 bases sitting between them. The CDR3 DNA reads TGTGCCAGCAGTGGGCCGGGACTTAGCTCCTACGAGCAGTACTTC. Protein sequence: CASSGPGLSSYEQYF.

The V call is TRBV7-2, the J call TRBJ2-7, with D possibly TRBD2 on 6 matching bases. This CDR3 has 16 residues. V was shortened by 1 base and J by 6 bases, with 19 bases between the two germline ends. CDR1 is SGHTA and CDR2 is FQGNSA in the germline V gene. DNA of the CDR3: TGTGCCAGCAGCTTAGTCGGGCCCCGGGGGAAGTCCGAGCAGTACTTC. Its protein is CASSLVGPRGKSEQYF.

The chain joins TRBV4-3 to TRBJ2-3; 10 bases are a match to TRBD1. CDR1 is LGHNA and CDR2 is YSLEER in the germline V gene. CDR3 length: 16 amino acids. J lost 3 bases, V lost 5 bases, and 8 bases had no gene match. The CDR3, as DNA: TGCGCCAGCAGCTCCAGGGCGGGACAGGGGACAGATACGCAGTATTTT. The encoded protein is CASSSRAGQGTDTQYF.

The chain links TRBV24-1 to TRBJ2-7, with 7 bases identical to TRBD2. V was clipped by 1 base and J by 0 bases; unmatched bases: 11. The CDR3 spans 18 residues. CDR1 is KGHDR and CDR2 is SFDVKD in the germline V gene. The CDR3 DNA is TGTGCCACCAGTGATTTTGAGAGGGGAGGGCCGAGCTCCTACGAGCAGTACTTC. Protein: CATSDFERGGPSSYEQYF.

This clone was picked up a small number of times. V usage is TRBV2 and J usage is TRBJ1-2; 8 bases match TRBD1. Germline V CDR1 and CDR2: SNHLY, FYNNEI. V gave up 7 bases and J gave up 0 bases; unmatched junction bases: 7. The CDR3 totals 15 residues. In DNA form, the CDR3 reads TGTGCCAGCATCGCGGACAGGGTGGCTAACTATGGCTACACCTTC. Protein product: CASIADRVANYGYTF.

V and J are TRBV2 and TRBJ1-5, with D unclear. The CDR3 length is 16 residues. V lost 0 bases to trimming and J lost 0 bases, with 9 bases between them. Germline V lookup: CDR1 SNHLY, CDR2 FYNNEI. CDR3 protein: CASSEAPRNSNQPQHF. The CDR3, as DNA: TGTGCCAGCAGTGAAGCGCCCAGGAATAGCAATCAGCCCCAGCATTTT.

This clone was recorded a few times. V and J are TRBV4-1 and TRBJ1-1; D is unresolved. Germline V CDR1 and CDR2: MGHRA, YSYEKL. This CDR3 has 14 amino acids. Trimming took off 0 bases at V and 4 bases at J, with 9 bases between the two ends. The CDR3: CASSQDRGGTEAFF. The DNA of the CDR3 is TGCGCCAGCAGCCAAGATCGGGGAGGCACTGAAGCTTTCTTT.

CDR3 DNA: TGCAGCGTCGCTGACACGGACTATGGCTACACCTTC. It translates to CSVADTDYGYTF. This sequence joins TRBV29-1 and TRBJ1-2; D not resolved. V gave up 6 bases and J gave up 3 bases, with 11 bases separating them. The CDR3 has 12 amino acids. From germline, CDR1 is SQVTM and CDR2 ANQGSEA.

This clone was seen once. CDR3 amino acids: CASSEGVGETQYF. In DNA form, the CDR3 reads TGTGCCAGTAGCGAAGGGGTGGGAGAGACCCAGTACTTC. The chain has TRBV19 and TRBJ2-5, with D maybe TRBD1 (5 bases). CDR1 and CDR2 from the germline V gene are LNHDA and SQIVND (reference sequence). With 6 bases removed from V and 4 bases from J, the gap between germline ends came to 12 bases. This CDR3 region has 13 residues.

This clone was counted a few times. The chain is built from TRBV7-9 and TRBJ2-5; the match to TRBD2 covers 8 bases. The CDR3 is 17 amino acids. The junction had 11 bases not matched to a gene; V was cut back by 1 base and J by 4 bases. CDR1 is SEHNR and CDR2 is FQNEAQ in the germline V gene (reference sequence). The CDR3 is CASSLGVAGRVVETQYF. As DNA, the CDR3 is TGTGCCAGCAGCTTAGGTGTAGCGGGAAGGGTGGTAGAGACCCAGTACTTC.

The table lists this clone with a few counts. This chain connects TRBV2 to TRBJ1-4; 8 bases map to TRBD1. From germline, CDR1 is SNHLY and CDR2 FYNNEI. J gave up 0 bases and V 10 bases, and 16 bases lay outside the gene matches. The CDR3 consists of 18 residues. The CDR3 DNA is TGTGCCATCGCGCGCCCGACAGGGGTATCTACAACTAATGAAAAACTGTTTTTT. Amino acids: CAIARPTGVSTTNEKLFF. The full variable domain, rest sourced from reference TRBV2 and TRBJ1-4, is EPEVTQTPSHQVTQMGQEVILRCVPISNHLYFYWYRQILGQKVEFLVSFYNNEISEKSEIFDDQFSVERPDGSNFTLKIRSTKLEDSAMYFCAIARPTGVSTTNEKLFFGSGTQLSVL.

The genes are TRBV13 and TRBJ2-5, with D possibly being TRBD1 (5 bases). Germline V gives CDR1 PRHDT, CDR2 FYEKMQ (reference sequence). Trimming took off 5 bases at V and 2 bases at J, with 21 bases between the two ends. The CDR3 is made up of 17 amino acids. CDR3: CASSPGPDSTLQETQYF. The CDR3 nucleotides are TGTGCCAGCAGCCCTGGACCAGACAGCACTCTTCAAGAGACCCAGTACTTC.

This clone was detected a few times. This sequence joins TRBV12-5 and TRBJ2-5; perhaps TRBD2 as D (6 bases). Germline CDR1 reads LGHNT; CDR2 reads FRNRAP. Trimming cost V 0 bases and J 5 bases, with 10 bases left between them. This CDR3 spans 14 amino acids. The DNA for the CDR3 is TGTGCTAGTGGTTTGGTAGGAGGGCAGGAGACCCAGTACTTC. Encoded protein: CASGLVGGQETQYF.

This chain uses TRBV27 with TRBJ2-3, with D perhaps matching TRBD2 (6 bases). Germline CDR1 is MNHEY and CDR2 is SMNVEV (reference sequence). Trimming pared 1 base from V and 5 bases from J, leaving 10 bases between. The CDR3 is made up of 14 amino acids. As DNA, the CDR3 is TGTGCCAGCAGTTTATTCGGGGGTGTAGATACGCAGTATTTT. Residues: CASSLFGGVDTQYF.

This rearrangement joins TRBV4-3 to TRBJ1-6, with a weak D call TRBD1 (5 bases). V lost 1 base and J 10 bases, leaving 11 bases between the germline ends. The CDR3 extends over 14 amino acids. The germline V gene has CDR1 LGHNA and CDR2 YSLEER. The CDR3 DNA reads TGCGCCAGCAGCCAAGTCCCCAGGGAATCACCCCTCCACTTT. As protein: CASSQVPRESPLHF.

The genes are TRBV5-4 and TRBJ2-3, with D perhaps matching TRBD1 (5 bases). V lost 2 bases to trimming and J lost 5 bases, with 15 bases between them. This CDR3 comprises 15 residues. From germline, CDR1 is SGHNT and CDR2 YYREEE (reference sequence). CDR3 loop: CASSFNRQQGDTQYF. CDR3 DNA: TGTGCCAGCAGCTTCAATAGGCAGCAGGGAGATACGCAGTATTTT.

The chain employs TRBV5-6 and TRBJ1-1, with 10 nucleotides matching TRBD1. Trimming took 4 bases from V and 5 from J; bases not matched to a gene: 2. Germline V gives CDR1 SGHDT, CDR2 YYEEEE. The CDR3 spans 13 residues. CDR3 loop: CASSQDRGTEAFF. CDR3 sequence (DNA): TGTGCCAGCAGCCAGGACAGGGGGACTGAAGCTTTCTTT.

The chain employs TRBV7-9 and TRBJ2-7, with TRBD1 as a possible D gene (6 bases). The V gene's germline CDR1 is SEHNR and CDR2 FQNEAQ (reference sequence). The CDR3 is 15 amino acids. V lost 2 bases and J 2 bases, leaving 13 bases between the germline ends. CDR3 DNA: TGTGCCAGCAGCTTATCTCAGGGGCTCACCTACGAGCAGTACTTC. Translated, it gives CASSLSQGLTYEQYF.

The chain links TRBV30 to TRBJ1-1; tentative D call: TRBD1 (5 bases). Germline V gives CDR1 GTSNPN, CDR2 SVGIG (reference sequence). V shed 3 bases and J shed 11 bases, with 13 bases lying between them. The CDR3 is 11 amino acids. CDR3 sequence: CAWSGGTSAFF. The DNA for the CDR3 is TGTGCCTGGAGCGGCGGGACTTCGGCTTTCTTT.